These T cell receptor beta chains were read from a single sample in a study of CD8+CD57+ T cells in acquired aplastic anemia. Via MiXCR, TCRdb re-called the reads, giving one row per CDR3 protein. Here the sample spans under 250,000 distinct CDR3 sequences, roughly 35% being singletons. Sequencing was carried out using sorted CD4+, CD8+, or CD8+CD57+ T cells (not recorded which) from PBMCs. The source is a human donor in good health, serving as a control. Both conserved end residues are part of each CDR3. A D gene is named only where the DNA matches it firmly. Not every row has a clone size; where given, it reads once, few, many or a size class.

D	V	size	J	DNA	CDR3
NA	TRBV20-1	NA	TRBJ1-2	TGCAGTGCCAGCTCACCACCCCAGGGTACCAACTATGGCTACACCTTC	CSASSPPQGTNYGYTF
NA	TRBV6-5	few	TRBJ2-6	TGTGCCAGCAGGTTGGGGACGTGGGCCAACGTCCTGACTTTC	CASRLGTWANVLTF
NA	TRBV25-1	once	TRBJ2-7	TGTGCCAGCAGTGAATATAACGGGGGCGCTTCCTACGAGCAGTACTTC	CASSEYNGGASYEQYF
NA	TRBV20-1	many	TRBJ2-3	TGCAGTGCTAGGACCTATTACGGCACAGATACGCAGTATTTT	CSARTYYGTDTQYF
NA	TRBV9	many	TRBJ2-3	TGTGCCAGCAGCGTGGGACGTAGCACAGATACGCAGTATTTT	CASSVGRSTDTQYF
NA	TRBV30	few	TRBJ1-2	TGTGCCTGGAGTGTCTCCCCTAACTATGGCTACACCTTC	CAWSVSPNYGYTF
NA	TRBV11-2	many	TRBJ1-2	TGTGCCAGCAGCTTACTGCGGCGGGGAGCTTACTATGGCTACACCTTC	CASSLLRRGAYYGYTF
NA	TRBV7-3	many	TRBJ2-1	TGTGCCAGCAGCTTAACAGCGAATGAGCAGTTCTTC	CASSLTANEQFF
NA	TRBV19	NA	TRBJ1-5	TGTGCCAGTAGTACGGGCCGCGTCAATCAGCCCCAGCATTTT	CASSTGRVNQPQHF
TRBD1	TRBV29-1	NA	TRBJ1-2	TGCAGCGTTGAAGATGACAGGGACAGGGTCTATGGCTACACCTTC	CSVEDDRDRVYGYTF
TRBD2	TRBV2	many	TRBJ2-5	TGTGCCAGCCAAAGGGTAGCGGGAGCACAGACCCAGTACTTC	CASQRVAGAQTQYF
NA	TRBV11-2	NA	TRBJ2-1	TGTGCCAGCAGCTTAGGTATAGGGTGGTTCAATGAGCAGTTCTTC	CASSLGIGWFNEQFF
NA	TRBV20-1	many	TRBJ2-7	TGCAGTGCTTGGGTTCTAGCCGGCGAGCAGTACTTC	CSAWVLAGEQYF
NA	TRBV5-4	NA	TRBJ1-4	TGTGCCAGCAGCTTGGATCAGACGAAACTGTTTTTT	CASSLDQTKLFF
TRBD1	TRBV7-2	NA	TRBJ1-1	TGTGCCAGCAGCTCGACAGGGAAGAACACTGAAGCTTTCTTT	CASSSTGKNTEAFF
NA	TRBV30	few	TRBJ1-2	TGTGCCTGGATAGGGGGGAACTATGGCTACACCTTC	CAWIGGNYGYTF
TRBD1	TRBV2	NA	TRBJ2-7	TGTGCCAGCAGTTATGACAGGGGGCTCCTCTACGGGCAGTACTTC	CASSYDRGLLYGQYF
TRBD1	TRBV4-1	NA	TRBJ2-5	TGCGCCAGCAGCCAAGGAAGGGGACAGGGAACGGAGACCCAGTACTTC	CASSQGRGQGTETQYF
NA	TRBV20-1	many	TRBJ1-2	TGCAGTGCTAGTGGTCCGGGCTATGGCTACACCTTC	CSASGPGYGYTF
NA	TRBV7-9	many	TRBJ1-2	TGTGCCATCACGGACGGACAATATGGCTACACCTTC	CAITDGQYGYTF
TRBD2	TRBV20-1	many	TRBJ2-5	TGCAGTGCAGAAAAACCGGGACTAGCGGAAGAGACCCAGTACTTC	CSAEKPGLAEETQYF
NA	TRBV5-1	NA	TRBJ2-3	TGCGCCAGCAGCTTGCCTATGGGCCCAGATACGCAGTATTTT	CASSLPMGPDTQYF
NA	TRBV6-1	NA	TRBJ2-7	TGTGCCAGCAGTGAGCTCGAGCAGTACTTC	CASSELEQYF
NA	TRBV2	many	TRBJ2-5	TGTGCCAGCATTTTTTCCCCCTTGACCACGGGGACCCAGTACTTC	CASIFSPLTTGTQYF
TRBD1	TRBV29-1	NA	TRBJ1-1	TGCAGCGCCAGAACCGCAGGGGGGACTGAAGCTTTCTTT	CSARTAGGTEAFF
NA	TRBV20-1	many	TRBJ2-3	TGCAGTGCTAGTTACTACGCCACGCAGTATTTT	CSASYYATQYF
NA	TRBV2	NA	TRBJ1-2	TGTGCCAGCAGCCAAGACGGGGGAAACTATGGCTACACCTTC	CASSQDGGNYGYTF
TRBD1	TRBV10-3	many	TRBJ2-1	TGTGCCATCAGTGAGACCACCGGTGGACAGGTTCCGTTCTTC	CAISETTGGQVPFF